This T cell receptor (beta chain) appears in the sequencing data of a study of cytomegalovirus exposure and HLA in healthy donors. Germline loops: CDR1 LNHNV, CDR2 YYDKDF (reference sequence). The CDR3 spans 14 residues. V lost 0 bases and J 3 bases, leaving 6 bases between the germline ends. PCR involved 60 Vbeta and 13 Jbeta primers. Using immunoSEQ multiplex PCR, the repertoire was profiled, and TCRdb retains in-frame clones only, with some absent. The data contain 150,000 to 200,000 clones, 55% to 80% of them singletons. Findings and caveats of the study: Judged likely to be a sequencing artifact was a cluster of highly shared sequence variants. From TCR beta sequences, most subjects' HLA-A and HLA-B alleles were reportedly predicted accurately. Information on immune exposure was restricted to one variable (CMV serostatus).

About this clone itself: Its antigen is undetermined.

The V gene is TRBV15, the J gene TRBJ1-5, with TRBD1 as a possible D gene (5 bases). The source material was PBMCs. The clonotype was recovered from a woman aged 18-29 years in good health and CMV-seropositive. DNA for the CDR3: TGTGCCACCAGCAGAGAACAGGTCAATCAGCCCCAGCATTTT. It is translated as CATSREQVNQPQHF.